These T cell receptor beta chains were read from a single sample in a study of blood T cells in healthy people across ages. Each CDR3 protein is one row after TCRdb ran MiXCR on the 5' RACE reads. This table has 650,000 or so distinct CDR3 sequences, more than 45% appearing once. Sequencing was done on a sample of blood. The receptors were gathered from an elderly woman in good health. The CDR3 runs from the conserved cysteine through the conserved F or W. A D gene is named only where the DNA matches it firmly. Some rows have no size entry. The others give once, few or many, or a class for an expanded clone.

V,size,D,J,CDR3,DNA
TRBV29-1,-,TRBD1,TRBJ2-5,CSVEGQELGAQYF,TGCAGCGTCGAGGGACAGGAACTTGGGGCCCAGTACTTC
TRBV12-3/TRBV12-4,few,-,TRBJ1-1,CASSFRQGTEAFF,TGTGCCAGCAGTTTTCGGCAGGGGACTGAAGCTTTCTTT
TRBV24-1,many,-,TRBJ2-5,CATSDGGTAKETQYF,TGTGCCACCAGTGATGGAGGGACGGCGAAAGAGACCCAGTACTTC
TRBV29-1,-,-,TRBJ1-1,CSGESHPVGEAFF,TGCAGCGGTGAAAGCCATCCGGTGGGTGAAGCTTTCTTT
TRBV6-2/TRBV6-3,many,-,TRBJ2-7,CASRPPGATYEQYF,TGTGCCAGCAGACCACCGGGGGCTACCTACGAGCAGTACTTC
TRBV12-3/TRBV12-4,few,-,TRBJ1-2,CASSVLGGSGSTNYGYTF,TGTGCCAGCAGTGTATTAGGCGGCAGTGGATCCACTAACTATGGCTACACCTTC
TRBV28,-,-,TRBJ1-5,CASTSQGLSNQPQHF,TGTGCCAGCACCTCACAAGGGTTGAGCAATCAGCCCCAGCATTTT
TRBV12-3/TRBV12-4,few,TRBD1,TRBJ1-5,CASSSLTGTQPQHF,TGTGCCAGCAGTTCACTGACAGGGACTCAGCCCCAGCATTTT
TRBV5-1,-,-,TRBJ1-1,CASSLASAEAFF,TGCGCCAGCAGCTTAGCGTCCGCTGAAGCTTTCTTT
TRBV24-1,-,TRBD2,TRBJ2-5,CATSELAGGPETQYF,TGTGCCACCAGTGAACTAGCGGGGGGGCCAGAGACCCAGTACTTC
TRBV25-1,many,-,TRBJ2-5,CASSDAGRMYQETQYF,TGTGCCAGCAGTGATGCGGGGAGAATGTACCAAGAGACCCAGTACTTC
TRBV9,few,-,TRBJ2-7,CASSVADNSYEQYF,TGTGCCAGCAGCGTAGCCGACAACTCCTACGAGCAGTACTTC
TRBV12-3/TRBV12-4,-,TRBD1,TRBJ2-2,CASKQGDTGELFF,TGTGCCAGTAAACAGGGGGACACCGGGGAGCTGTTTTTT
TRBV30,-,-,TRBJ1-2,CAWSAGAGYTF,TGTGCCTGGAGTGCGGGGGCCGGCTACACCTTC
TRBV7-9,-,-,TRBJ2-3,CASSPTGGVTDTQYF,TGTGCCAGCAGCCCGACGGGGGGCGTCACAGATACGCAGTATTTT
TRBV14,few,-,TRBJ1-2,CASSGFMTVNYGYTF,TGTGCCAGCAGCGGTTTCATGACAGTTAACTATGGCTACACCTTC
TRBV10-3,-,-,TRBJ2-5,CAITVGLGETQYF,TGTGCCATCACGGTGGGGCTTGGGGAGACCCAGTACTTC
TRBV28,-,TRBD1,TRBJ1-1,CASGRDRGGTEAFF,TGTGCCAGCGGCCGGGACAGGGGCGGTACTGAAGCTTTCTTT
TRBV28,many,TRBD1,TRBJ1-6,CASSPPGQGINSPLHF,TGTGCCAGCAGTCCACCCGGACAGGGAATTAATTCACCCCTCCACTTT
TRBV7-6,-,-,TRBJ2-4,CASSLDLYDIQYF,TGTGCCAGCAGCTTAGATCTGTACGACATTCAGTACTTC